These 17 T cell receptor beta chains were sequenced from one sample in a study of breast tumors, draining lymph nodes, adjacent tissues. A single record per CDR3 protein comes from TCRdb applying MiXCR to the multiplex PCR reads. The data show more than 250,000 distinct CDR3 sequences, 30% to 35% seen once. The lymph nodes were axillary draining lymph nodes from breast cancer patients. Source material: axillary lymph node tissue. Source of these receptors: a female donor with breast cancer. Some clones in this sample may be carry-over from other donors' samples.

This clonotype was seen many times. The CDR3 sequence is CASSFRLAGASYNEQFF. Here the CDR3 DNA reads TGTGCCAGTAGTTTCCGACTAGCGGGAGCTTCCTACAATGAGCAGTTCTTC. V gene TRBV19 combines with J gene TRBJ2-1; TRBD2 aligns across 12 bases. V trimming: 5 bases; J trimming: 1 base; junction bases outside the gene matches: 6. CDR3 length: 17 amino acids. The germline V gene has CDR1 LNHDA and CDR2 SQIVND (reference sequence).

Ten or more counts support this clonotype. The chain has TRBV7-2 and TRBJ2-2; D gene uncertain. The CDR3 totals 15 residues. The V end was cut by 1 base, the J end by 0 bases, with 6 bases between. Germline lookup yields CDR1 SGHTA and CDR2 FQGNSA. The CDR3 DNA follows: TGTGCCAGCAGCTTAGTCGCTCCGAACACCGGGGAGCTGTTTTTT. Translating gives CASSLVAPNTGELFF.

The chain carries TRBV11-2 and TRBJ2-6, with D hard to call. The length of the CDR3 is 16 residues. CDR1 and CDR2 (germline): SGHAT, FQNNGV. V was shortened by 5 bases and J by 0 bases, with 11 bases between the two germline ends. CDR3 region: CASSPLVISGANVLTF. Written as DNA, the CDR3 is TGTGCCAGCAGCCCGCTGGTTATCTCTGGGGCCAACGTCCTGACTTTC.

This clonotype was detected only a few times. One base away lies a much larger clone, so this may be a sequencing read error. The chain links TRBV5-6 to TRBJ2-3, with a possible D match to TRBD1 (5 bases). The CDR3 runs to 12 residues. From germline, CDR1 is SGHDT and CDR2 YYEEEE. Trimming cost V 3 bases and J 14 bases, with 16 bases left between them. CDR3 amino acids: CASSSTGADVYF. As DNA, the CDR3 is TGTGCCAGCAGCTCCACAGGAGCAGATGTGTATTTT.

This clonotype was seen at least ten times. CDR3 DNA sequence: TGCAGTGCTAGGGATAGACAGGGGGGGCCAGATACGCAGTATTTT. This codes for CSARDRQGGPDTQYF. The chain couples TRBV20-1 to TRBJ2-3; TRBD1 matches at 9 bases. V lost 3 bases to trimming and J lost 4 bases; unmatched junction nucleotides: 8. Germline loops: CDR1 DFQATT, CDR2 SNEGSKA (reference sequence). The length of the CDR3 is 15 residues.

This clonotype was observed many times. This CDR3 is CASSLGARDTIYF. CDR3 bases: TGTGCCAGCAGCTTGGGAGCCCGAGACACCATATATTTT. This chain links TRBV7-2 with TRBJ1-3, with D unresolved. The CDR3 runs to 13 residues. V was trimmed by 3 bases and J by 8 bases, leaving 11 bases between them. Germline CDR1 is SGHTA and CDR2 is FQGNSA.

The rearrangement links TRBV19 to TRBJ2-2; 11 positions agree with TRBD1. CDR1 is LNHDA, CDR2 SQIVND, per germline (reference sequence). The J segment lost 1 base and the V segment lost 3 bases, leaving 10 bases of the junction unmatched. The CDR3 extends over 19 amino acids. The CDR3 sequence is CASSIFRTGGVKNTGELFF. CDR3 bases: TGTGCCAGTAGTATTTTTAGGACAGGGGGCGTTAAGAACACCGGGGAGCTGTTTTTT. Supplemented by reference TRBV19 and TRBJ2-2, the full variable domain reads DGGITQSPKYLFRKEGQNVTLSCEQNLNHDAMYWYRQDPGQGLRLIYYSQIVNDFQKGDIAEGYSVSREKKESFPLTVTSAQKNPTAFYLCASSIFRTGGVKNTGELFFGEGSRLTVL.

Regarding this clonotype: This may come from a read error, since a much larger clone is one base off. CDR3 bases: TGTGCCAGCAGCCTGGACAGGGTTAATGTAAAACTGTTTTTT. Encoded protein: CASSLDRVNVKLFF. This sequence joins TRBV28 and TRBJ1-4, with 8 bases aligning to TRBD1. The germline CDR1 and CDR2 sequences are MDHEN and SYDVKM. The CDR3 is 14 residues long. Complete variable domain (other parts from reference TRBV28 and TRBJ1-4): DVKVTQSSRYLVKRTGEKVFLECVQDMDHENMFWYRQDPGLGLRLIYFSYDVKMKEKGDIPEGYSVSREKKERFSLILESASTNQTSMYLCASSLDRVNVKLFFGSGTQLSVL.

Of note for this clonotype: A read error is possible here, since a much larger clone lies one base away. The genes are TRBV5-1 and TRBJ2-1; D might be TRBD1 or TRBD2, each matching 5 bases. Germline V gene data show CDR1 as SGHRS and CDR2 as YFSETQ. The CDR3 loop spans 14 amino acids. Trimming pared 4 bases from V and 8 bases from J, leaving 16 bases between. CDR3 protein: CASSPRPEGYEQFF. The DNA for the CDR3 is TGCGCCAGCAGCCCCCGGCCCGAGGGGTATGAGCAGTTCTTC.

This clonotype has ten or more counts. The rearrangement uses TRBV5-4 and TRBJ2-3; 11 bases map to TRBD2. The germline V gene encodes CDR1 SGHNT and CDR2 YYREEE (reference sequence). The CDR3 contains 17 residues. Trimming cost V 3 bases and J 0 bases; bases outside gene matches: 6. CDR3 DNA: TGTGCCAGCAGCTCCGGGACTAGCGGACCTAGCACAGATACGCAGTATTTT. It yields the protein CASSSGTSGPSTDTQYF.

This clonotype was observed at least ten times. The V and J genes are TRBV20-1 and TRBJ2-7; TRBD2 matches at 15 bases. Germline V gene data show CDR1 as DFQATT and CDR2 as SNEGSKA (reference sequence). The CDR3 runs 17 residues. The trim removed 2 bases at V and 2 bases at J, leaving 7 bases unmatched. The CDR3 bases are TGCAGTGCTAGAACCGGGACTAGCGGGAGGCTGCCCTACGAGCAGTACTTC. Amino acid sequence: CSARTGTSGRLPYEQYF.

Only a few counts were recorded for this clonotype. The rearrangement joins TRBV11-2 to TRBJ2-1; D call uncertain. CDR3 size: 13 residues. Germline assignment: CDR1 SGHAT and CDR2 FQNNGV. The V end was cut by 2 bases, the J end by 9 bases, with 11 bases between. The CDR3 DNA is TGTGCCAGCAGCTTAATCGCCAGCACTGAGCAGTTCTTC. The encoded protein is CASSLIASTEQFF.

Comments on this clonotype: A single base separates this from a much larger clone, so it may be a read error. CDR3 in DNA: TGCAGTGCTAGTGATAGGCGCCGTCACTCCTACGAGCAGTACTTC. Translated: CSASDRRRHSYEQYF. The rearrangement links TRBV20-1 to TRBJ2-7; D is unresolved. Per the germline V gene, CDR1 is DFQATT and CDR2 is SNEGSKA (reference sequence). Trimming left V 3 bases short and J 0 bases short, with 15 bases between. The CDR3 sequence is 15 residues long.

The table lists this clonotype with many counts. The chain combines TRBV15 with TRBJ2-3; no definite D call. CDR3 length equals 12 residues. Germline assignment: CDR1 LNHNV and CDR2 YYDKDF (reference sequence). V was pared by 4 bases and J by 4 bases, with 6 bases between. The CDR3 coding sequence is TGTGCCACCAGCACCCCCTCAGATACGCAGTATTTT. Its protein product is CATSTPSDTQYF. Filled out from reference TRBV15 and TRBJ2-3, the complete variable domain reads DAMVIQNPRYQVTQFGKPVTLSCSQTLNHNVMYWYQQKSSQAPKLLFHYYDKDFNNEADTPDNFQSRRPNTSFCFLDIRSPGLGDTAMYLCATSTPSDTQYFGPGTRLTVL.

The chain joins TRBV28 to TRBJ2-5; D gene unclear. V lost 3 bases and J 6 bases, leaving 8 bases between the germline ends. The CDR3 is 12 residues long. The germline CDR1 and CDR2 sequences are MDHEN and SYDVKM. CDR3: CASSFGLKTQYF. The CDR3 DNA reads TGTGCCAGCAGTTTTGGTTTAAAGACCCAGTACTTC. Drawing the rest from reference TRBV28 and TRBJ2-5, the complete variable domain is DVKVTQSSRYLVKRTGEKVFLECVQDMDHENMFWYRQDPGLGLRLIYFSYDVKMKEKGDIPEGYSVSREKKERFSLILESASTNQTSMYLCASSFGLKTQYFGPGTRLLVL.

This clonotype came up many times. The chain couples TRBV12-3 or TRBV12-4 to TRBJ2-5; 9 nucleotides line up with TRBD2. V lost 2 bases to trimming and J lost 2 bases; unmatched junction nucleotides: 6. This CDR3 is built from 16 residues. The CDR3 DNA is TGTGCCAGCAGTTTATGGCTAGCGGGGAGGCAAGAGACCCAGTACTTC. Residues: CASSLWLAGRQETQYF.

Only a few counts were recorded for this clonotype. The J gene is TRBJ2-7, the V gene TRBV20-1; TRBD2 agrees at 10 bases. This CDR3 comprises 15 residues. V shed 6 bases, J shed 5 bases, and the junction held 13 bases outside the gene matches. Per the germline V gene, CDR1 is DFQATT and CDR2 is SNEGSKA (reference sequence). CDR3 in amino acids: CSAVKREGLPDEQYF. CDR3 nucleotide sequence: TGCAGTGCCGTAAAGCGGGAGGGCCTGCCGGACGAGCAGTACTTC.